A selection of T cell receptor beta chains follows, all from one sample in a study of tumor-infiltrating lymphocytes in primary liver carcinoma. From the multiplex PCR reads, TCRdb called clonotypes with MiXCR, one entry per CDR3 protein. Of over 250,000 distinct CDR3 sequences listed, around three fifths are singletons. Material: peripheral blood. The receptors originated from a woman under 40 with primary liver carcinoma and hepatitis B virus infection. CDR3s include the opening cysteine and the closing phenylalanine or tryptophan. The D gene is left open where the match is weak. Clone sizes are given selectively: once, few, many, or a class where the clone is expanded.

TRBJ2-5 15 many TRBV6-5 TRBD1 TGTGCCAGCAGTCCTGGACAGGGGGGGAAAGAGACCCAGTACTTC CASSPGQGGKETQYF
TRBJ2-7 15 few TRBV28 TRBD2 TGTGCCAGCAGTACCCCTGCGGGGGGCTCCTACGAGCAGTACTTC CASSTPAGGSYEQYF
TRBJ2-1 20 once TRBV25-1 TRBD1 TGTGCCAGCAGCGTATCTCAGGGGGCCGATCCCCCCTTATCCTACAATGAGCCGTTCTTC CASSVSQGADPPLSYNEPFF
TRBJ2-7 14 - TRBV11-2 - TGTGCCAGCAACTTAGCTCAGCGGGCCAATGAGCAGTACTTC CASNLAQRANEQYF
TRBJ2-3 13 once TRBV11-2 TRBD2 TGTGCCAGCAGCCGACTCGGGAGGGGTTACGCAGTATTT CASSRLGRGYAVF
TRBJ2-1 15 - TRBV6-5 - TGTGCCAGCAGTTACTCGAGAGGGCTACACAATGGGCAGTTCTTC CASSYSRGLHNGQFF
TRBJ1-2 14 - TRBV6-1 - TGTGCCAGTATTTTGAGGGAGGTTAATAGTGGCTACATCTTC CASILREVNSGYIF
TRBJ1-5 14 - TRBV4-2 - TGTGCCAGCAGCCGTAGCGGGAACACGGATACGCAGCATTTT CASSRSGNTDTQHF
TRBJ1-1 13 many TRBV29-1 - TGCAGCGCCGACGGGTTAGTTTACACTGAAGCTTTCTTT CSADGLVYTEAFF
TRBJ1-5 12 - TRBV6-2/TRBV6-3 - TGTGCCAGCAGTTTTGGTTATCAGCCCCAGCATTTT CASSFGYQPQHF
TRBJ2-6 16 - TRBV6-5 - TGTGCCAGCAGTTCCCCGGGGGTTGGCAGGGCCAACGTCCTGACTTTC CASSSPGVGRANVLTF
TRBJ1-2 15 few TRBV5-1 TRBD1 TGCGCCAGCAGCTTGGCAACGGCAGGGGGTCATGGCTGCACCTTC CASSLATAGGHGCTF
TRBJ2-3 17 - TRBV6-5 TRBD2 TGTGCCAGCAGTTTGGGGACTAGCGGGAGAACGCGCGATACGCAGTATTTT CASSLGTSGRTRDTQYF
TRBJ2-3 19 - TRBV6-6 TRBD2 TGTGCCAGCGGTTACTCGAGAGAAAGGAGCGGGAGAGGCACAGATACGCAGTATTTT CASGYSRERSGRGTDTQYF
TRBJ1-5 13 - TRBV6-2/TRBV6-3 - TGTGTCAGCAGTTACCTGGGGGGGCAGCCCCAGCATTTT CVSSYLGGQPQHF
TRBJ2-5 15 - TRBV14 - TGTGCCAGCAGCCATGCTCTAGCGCTACAAGAGACCCAGTACTTC CASSHALALQETQYF
TRBJ2-7 17 - TRBV11-2 TRBD2 TGTACCAGCAGCTTAATACTCCGGGCGGGGGGCCGGAATGAGCAGTACTTC CTSSLILRAGGRNEQYF
TRBJ1-1 13 few TRBV5-6 TRBD1 TGTGCCAGCAGCGATAACAGGGGCACTGAAGCTTTCTTT CASSDNRGTEAFF
TRBJ2-5 14 - TRBV6-5 TRBD1 TGTGCCAGCAACCCCACAGGGGGACCGAAGACCCAGTACTTC CASNPTGGPKTQYF
TRBJ2-3 12 - TRBV12-3/TRBV12-4 - TGTGCCGGCAGTTTAGAGACAGATACGCAGTATTTT CAGSLETDTQYF
TRBJ2-7 15 - TRBV28 TRBD2 TGTGCCAGCAGTTCCCGACTAGCGGGAGTATACGAGCAGTACTTC CASSSRLAGVYEQYF
TRBJ1-6 16 few TRBV6-5 - TGTGCCAGCAGTTACACGTCGGCGGTTTATAATTCACCCCTCCACTTT CASSYTSAVYNSPLHF
TRBJ2-1 14 - TRBV28 - TGTGCCAGCAGTTCGCCGGGACGGTACAATGAGCAGTTCTTC CASSSPGRYNEQFF
TRBJ2-5 14 - TRBV11-1 - TGTGCCAGCAGCTTGGACAGTGGAGGAGAGACCCAGTACTTC CASSLDSGGETQYF
TRBJ2-7 15 - TRBV12-3/TRBV12-4 TRBD2 TGTGCCAGCAGTCACCATCAGACTAGCGGGAGGGCCCAGTACTTC CASSHHQTSGRAQYF
TRBJ2-1 11 many TRBV12-3/TRBV12-4 TRBD1 TGTGCCAGCAGGGAGAACAGGGGGCAGTTCTTC CASRENRGQFF
TRBJ2-1 13 - TRBV29-1 - TGCATCGTTGAAGGCAGGAGCATCAGTGAGCAGTTCTTC CIVEGRSISEQFF
TRBJ1-5 14 - TRBV11-2 - TGCGTCAGCAGCTTAACCGACAGAACACAGCCCCAGCATTTT CVSSLTDRTQPQHF